A selection of T cell receptor beta chains follows, all from one sample in a study of human T cells and chemical hapten exposure. One entry per CDR3 protein results from TCRdb running MiXCR on the RACE reads. Here the sample spans 150,000 to 200,000 distinct CDR3 sequences, roughly 25% being singletons. The specimen comprised whole blood, sampled in connection with sensitization to the hapten diphenylcyclopropenone (DPC). All receptors come from a woman between 18 and 30 years old with alopecia areata. Some clones in this sample may be carry-over from other donors' samples. Both conserved end residues are part of each CDR3. Fields, in order: D gene, V gene, clone size, J gene, CDR3 protein, CDR3 DNA. D genes are given only for firm matches. The listing skips clone size in some rows; elsewhere it reads once, few, many or a size class.

d_gene: TRBD1
v_gene: TRBV6-5
abundance: few
j_gene: TRBJ1-6
CDR3aa: CASSYRTGKSPLHF
CDR3nt: TGTGCCAGCAGTTACAGGACAGGGAAATCACCCCTCCACTTT

d_gene: .
v_gene: TRBV12-3/TRBV12-4
abundance: .
j_gene: TRBJ2-7
CDR3aa: CASSPPSRGYEQYF
CDR3nt: TGTGCCAGCAGTCCCCCGAGTCGTGGCTACGAGCAGTACTTC

d_gene: .
v_gene: TRBV20-1
abundance: .
j_gene: TRBJ2-7
CDR3aa: CSAFRDSYEQYF
CDR3nt: TGCAGTGCTTTCAGAGACTCCTACGAGCAGTACTTC

d_gene: .
v_gene: TRBV7-9
abundance: .
j_gene: TRBJ1-1
CDR3aa: CASSSWVQDTEAFF
CDR3nt: TGTGCCAGCAGCTCTTGGGTCCAGGACACTGAAGCTTTCTTT

d_gene: .
v_gene: TRBV29-1
abundance: few
j_gene: TRBJ1-1
CDR3aa: CSAEAGGRAFF
CDR3nt: TGCAGCGCCGAAGCGGGGGGCCGAGCTTTCTTT

d_gene: TRBD1
v_gene: TRBV9
abundance: few
j_gene: TRBJ1-1
CDR3aa: CASSKGAPPEAFF
CDR3nt: TGTGCCAGCAGCAAGGGGGCCCCACCTGAAGCTTTCTTT

d_gene: TRBD1
v_gene: TRBV24-1
abundance: .
j_gene: TRBJ2-1
CDR3aa: CATSDTGGLDEQFF
CDR3nt: TGTGCCACCAGTGATACAGGGGGCCTCGATGAGCAGTTCTTC

d_gene: .
v_gene: TRBV25-1
abundance: few
j_gene: TRBJ2-7
CDR3aa: CASRQSGSSYEQYF
CDR3nt: TGTGCCAGCAGACAGTCGGGCTCCTCCTACGAGCAGTACTTC

d_gene: TRBD1
v_gene: TRBV6-2/TRBV6-3
abundance: .
j_gene: TRBJ1-1
CDR3aa: CASSPPRDRYTEAFF
CDR3nt: TGTGCCAGCAGTCCCCCGCGGGACAGGTACACTGAAGCTTTCTTT

d_gene: TRBD1
v_gene: TRBV20-1
abundance: few
j_gene: TRBJ1-2
CDR3aa: CSASLPGQGLSHYGYTF
CDR3nt: TGCAGTGCTTCTCTACCGGGACAGGGTCTTAGCCACTATGGCTACACCTTC

d_gene: .
v_gene: TRBV19
abundance: few
j_gene: TRBJ1-2
CDR3aa: CASSAKPGVNYGYTF
CDR3nt: TGTGCCAGTAGTGCCAAACCGGGGGTTAACTATGGCTACACCTTC

d_gene: .
v_gene: TRBV4-1
abundance: .
j_gene: TRBJ1-4
CDR3aa: CASSQDVTFNEKLFF
CDR3nt: TGCGCCAGCAGCCAAGACGTCACCTTTAATGAAAAACTGTTTTTT

d_gene: TRBD1
v_gene: TRBV18
abundance: few
j_gene: TRBJ1-2
CDR3aa: CASSPRGQGAYGYTF
CDR3nt: TGTGCCAGCTCACCTCGCGGACAGGGGGCTTATGGCTACACCTTC

d_gene: TRBD1
v_gene: TRBV5-6
abundance: .
j_gene: TRBJ1-1
CDR3aa: CASSPLMGGTANTEAFF
CDR3nt: TGTGCCAGCAGCCCGTTGATGGGGGGGACAGCGAACACTGAAGCTTTCTTT

d_gene: .
v_gene: TRBV5-6
abundance: few
j_gene: TRBJ2-7
CDR3aa: CASSLEILYEQYF
CDR3nt: TGTGCCAGCAGCTTGGAGATCCTCTACGAGCAGTACTTC

d_gene: TRBD1
v_gene: TRBV20-1
abundance: few
j_gene: TRBJ1-1
CDR3aa: CSARPTGVDTEAFF
CDR3nt: TGCAGTGCTAGACCTACAGGGGTGGACACTGAAGCTTTCTTT

d_gene: .
v_gene: TRBV29-1
abundance: medium-sized
j_gene: TRBJ2-1
CDR3aa: CTTKSGYNEQFF
CDR3nt: TGCACCACCAAAAGCGGTTACAATGAGCAGTTCTTC

d_gene: .
v_gene: TRBV7-8
abundance: few
j_gene: TRBJ2-3
CDR3aa: CASSLERTDTQYF
CDR3nt: TGTGCCAGCAGCTTAGAACGAACAGATACGCAGTATTTT

d_gene: TRBD2
v_gene: TRBV4-3
abundance: .
j_gene: TRBJ2-1
CDR3aa: CASSQEGSGSYNEQFF
CDR3nt: TGCGCCAGCAGCCAAGAAGGTAGCGGGAGCTACAATGAGCAGTTCTTC

d_gene: TRBD2
v_gene: TRBV7-2
abundance: many
j_gene: TRBJ2-4
CDR3aa: CASSLILAGGQGKNIQYF
CDR3nt: TGTGCCAGCAGCTTAATACTAGCGGGAGGGCAAGGCAAAAACATTCAGTACTTC

d_gene: .
v_gene: TRBV7-9
abundance: many
j_gene: TRBJ1-2
CDR3aa: CASGQGQGLAYGYTF
CDR3nt: TGTGCCAGCGGACAAGGGCAGGGGTTGGCCTATGGCTACACCTTC

d_gene: .
v_gene: TRBV20-1
abundance: once
j_gene: TRBJ1-5
CDR3aa: CSASWVNQPQHF
CDR3nt: TGCAGTGCTAGTTGGGTTAATCAGCCCCAGCATTTT

d_gene: TRBD1
v_gene: TRBV7-9
abundance: few
j_gene: TRBJ1-1
CDR3aa: CASSSQGAMNTEAFF
CDR3nt: TGTGCCAGCAGCTCCCAGGGGGCGATGAACACTGAAGCTTTCTTT

d_gene: .
v_gene: TRBV28
abundance: .
j_gene: TRBJ1-2
CDR3aa: CASSLPALGSYGYTF
CDR3nt: TGTGCCAGCAGTTTACCGGCCTTAGGGAGCTATGGCTACACCTTC

d_gene: TRBD2
v_gene: TRBV7-3
abundance: few
j_gene: TRBJ2-1
CDR3aa: CASSPPGGLSYNEQFF
CDR3nt: TGTGCCAGCAGCCCTCCGGGGGGTCTCTCCTACAATGAGCAGTTCTTC

d_gene: .
v_gene: TRBV7-9
abundance: .
j_gene: TRBJ1-2
CDR3aa: CASSLREANYGYTF
CDR3nt: TGTGCCAGCAGCTTACGGGAGGCTAACTATGGCTACACCTTC

d_gene: TRBD2
v_gene: TRBV10-3
abundance: .
j_gene: TRBJ2-2
CDR3aa: CAISETGLVAGELFF
CDR3nt: TGTGCCATCAGTGAGACTGGACTAGTAGCCGGGGAGCTGTTTTTT

d_gene: TRBD2
v_gene: TRBV7-9
abundance: .
j_gene: TRBJ2-6
CDR3aa: CASSSSGTTFSGANVLTF
CDR3nt: TGTGCCAGCAGCTCCTCCGGGACTACCTTCTCTGGGGCCAACGTCCTGACTTTC

d_gene: TRBD1
v_gene: TRBV27
abundance: many
j_gene: TRBJ1-1
CDR3aa: CASSLGAGGIAEAFF
CDR3nt: TGTGCCAGCAGTTTGGGGGCAGGGGGGATCGCTGAAGCTTTCTTT

d_gene: .
v_gene: TRBV19
abundance: few
j_gene: TRBJ1-2
CDR3aa: CASTPSGDYGYTF
CDR3nt: TGTGCCAGTACCCCCTCGGGCGACTATGGCTACACCTTC

d_gene: TRBD1
v_gene: TRBV15
abundance: .
j_gene: TRBJ1-2
CDR3aa: CATSSGQGNYGYTF
CDR3nt: TGTGCCACCAGCAGCGGACAGGGAAACTATGGCTACACCTTC

d_gene: TRBD2
v_gene: TRBV11-2
abundance: .
j_gene: TRBJ2-3
CDR3aa: CASSSIAGGSSDTQYF
CDR3nt: TGTGCCAGCAGCTCTATAGCGGGGGGGTCTTCAGATACGCAGTATTTT

d_gene: .
v_gene: TRBV9
abundance: .
j_gene: TRBJ1-2
CDR3aa: CASSVGSSYGYTF
CDR3nt: TGTGCCAGCAGCGTAGGTTCCAGCTATGGCTACACCTTC

d_gene: .
v_gene: TRBV4-2
abundance: few
j_gene: TRBJ1-3
CDR3aa: CASSRPDGENTIYF
CDR3nt: TGTGCCAGCAGCCGACCGGACGGCGAAAACACCATATATTTT

d_gene: .
v_gene: TRBV11-2
abundance: many
j_gene: TRBJ2-2
CDR3aa: CASHLGRVNTGELFF
CDR3nt: TGTGCCAGCCACTTAGGCAGGGTGAACACCGGGGAGCTGTTTTTT

d_gene: .
v_gene: TRBV7-9
abundance: .
j_gene: TRBJ2-5
CDR3aa: CASSLQGHQETQYF
CDR3nt: TGTGCCAGCAGCTTGCAGGGGCACCAAGAGACCCAGTACTTC

d_gene: .
v_gene: TRBV7-2
abundance: few
j_gene: TRBJ2-3
CDR3aa: CASSLAPGTSTDTQYF
CDR3nt: TGTGCCAGCAGCTTAGCCCCAGGGACTAGCACAGATACGCAGTATTTT

d_gene: .
v_gene: TRBV20-1
abundance: few
j_gene: TRBJ2-1
CDR3aa: CSARGRTLTHEQFF
CDR3nt: TGCAGTGCTAGAGGAAGGACTCTGACCCATGAGCAGTTCTTC

d_gene: TRBD2
v_gene: TRBV7-2
abundance: few
j_gene: TRBJ2-3
CDR3aa: CASSLGLSGGAADTQYF
CDR3nt: TGTGCCAGCAGCCTGGGCTTGAGCGGGGGGGCGGCAGATACGCAGTATTTT

d_gene: TRBD2
v_gene: TRBV4-3
abundance: few
j_gene: TRBJ2-2
CDR3aa: CASSQDLSGSVTGELFF
CDR3nt: TGCGCCAGCAGCCAAGATCTGAGCGGGAGTGTCACCGGGGAGCTGTTTTTT

d_gene: .
v_gene: TRBV4-2
abundance: .
j_gene: TRBJ2-5
CDR3aa: CASSPFDSQETQYF
CDR3nt: TGTGCCAGCAGTCCCTTTGACTCCCAAGAGACCCAGTACTTC

d_gene: .
v_gene: TRBV6-6
abundance: .
j_gene: TRBJ1-2
CDR3aa: CASSYQNTLRTVRGEYGYTF
CDR3nt: TGTGCCAGCAGTTACCAAAATACATTACGGACAGTGAGGGGGGAGTATGGCTACACCTTC

d_gene: .
v_gene: TRBV7-9
abundance: few
j_gene: TRBJ2-2
CDR3aa: CASSNKNRAGTGELFF
CDR3nt: TGTGCCAGCAGCAACAAAAACAGGGCGGGGACCGGGGAGCTGTTTTTT

d_gene: .
v_gene: TRBV6-2/TRBV6-3
abundance: few
j_gene: TRBJ2-3
CDR3aa: CASSRRFADTQYF
CDR3nt: TGTGCCAGCAGCCGGCGATTCGCAGATACGCAGTATTTT

d_gene: .
v_gene: TRBV27
abundance: .
j_gene: TRBJ1-2
CDR3aa: CASSFGALYGYTF
CDR3nt: TGTGCCAGCAGTTTCGGGGCCCTCTATGGCTACACCTTC

d_gene: .
v_gene: TRBV4-1
abundance: few
j_gene: TRBJ1-5
CDR3aa: CASSQGASGYQPQHF
CDR3nt: TGCGCCAGCAGTCAAGGGGCTTCGGGATATCAGCCCCAGCATTTT

d_gene: TRBD1
v_gene: TRBV4-1
abundance: .
j_gene: TRBJ1-2
CDR3aa: CASSQTGTGSDYGYTF
CDR3nt: TGCGCCAGCAGCCAGACCGGGACAGGGTCGGACTATGGCTACACCTTC

d_gene: TRBD1
v_gene: TRBV2
abundance: .
j_gene: TRBJ2-3
CDR3aa: CASSEGRQGADTQYF
CDR3nt: TGTGCCAGCAGTGAAGGGCGACAGGGAGCAGATACGCAGTATTTT

d_gene: .
v_gene: TRBV9
abundance: .
j_gene: TRBJ1-2
CDR3aa: CASSAGRDTYGYTF
CDR3nt: TGTGCCAGCAGCGCTGGCCGGGACACCTATGGCTACACCTTC

d_gene: TRBD2
v_gene: TRBV28
abundance: few
j_gene: TRBJ2-7
CDR3aa: CASRLAGGRTNEQYF
CDR3nt: TGTGCCAGCAGATTAGCGGGAGGCCGTACGAACGAGCAGTACTTC

d_gene: .
v_gene: TRBV7-9
abundance: .
j_gene: TRBJ2-5
CDR3aa: CASAPTAAKTQYF
CDR3nt: TGTGCCAGCGCCCCAACAGCCGCGAAGACCCAGTACTTC